The clone carrying this T cell receptor (beta chain) came up a few times. The CDR3 length is 17 residues. The trim removed 8 bases at V and 2 bases at J, leaving 14 bases unmatched. Germline assignment: CDR1 MNHNS and CDR2 SASEGT. Via MiXCR, TCRdb re-called the RT-PCR reads, giving one row per CDR3 protein. The data contain approximately 720,000 distinct CDR3 sequences, 13% to 15% of them singletons. The receptor was derived from a female donor in good health, serving as a healthy control. Sequencing was performed on memory CD4+ T cells from blood. The chain is built from TRBV6-1 and TRBJ1-5; 8 positions match TRBD1. The CDR3 region has the DNA TGTGCCAGCGCCTCCCCCAGGGGGCTAGTAGGCAATCAGCCCCAGCATTTT. This gives the protein CASASPRGLVGNQPQHF.